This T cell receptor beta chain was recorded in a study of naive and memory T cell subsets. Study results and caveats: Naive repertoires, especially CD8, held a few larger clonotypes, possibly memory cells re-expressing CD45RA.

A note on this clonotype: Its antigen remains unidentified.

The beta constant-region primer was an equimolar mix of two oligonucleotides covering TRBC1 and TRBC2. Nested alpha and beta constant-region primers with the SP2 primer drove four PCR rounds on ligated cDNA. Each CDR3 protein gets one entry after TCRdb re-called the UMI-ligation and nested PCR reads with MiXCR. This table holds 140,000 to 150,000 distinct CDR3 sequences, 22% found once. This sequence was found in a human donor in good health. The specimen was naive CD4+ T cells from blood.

The CDR3: CASSQDRAYGYTF. CDR3 bases: TGTGCCAGCAGCCAAGACCGGGCTTATGGCTACACCTTC. The rearrangement uses TRBV3-1 and TRBJ1-2; D is unresolved. In germline, CDR1 is LGHDT, CDR2 YNNKEL (reference sequence). There are 13 residues in the CDR3. Trimming took off 0 bases at V and 5 bases at J, with 7 bases between the two ends.